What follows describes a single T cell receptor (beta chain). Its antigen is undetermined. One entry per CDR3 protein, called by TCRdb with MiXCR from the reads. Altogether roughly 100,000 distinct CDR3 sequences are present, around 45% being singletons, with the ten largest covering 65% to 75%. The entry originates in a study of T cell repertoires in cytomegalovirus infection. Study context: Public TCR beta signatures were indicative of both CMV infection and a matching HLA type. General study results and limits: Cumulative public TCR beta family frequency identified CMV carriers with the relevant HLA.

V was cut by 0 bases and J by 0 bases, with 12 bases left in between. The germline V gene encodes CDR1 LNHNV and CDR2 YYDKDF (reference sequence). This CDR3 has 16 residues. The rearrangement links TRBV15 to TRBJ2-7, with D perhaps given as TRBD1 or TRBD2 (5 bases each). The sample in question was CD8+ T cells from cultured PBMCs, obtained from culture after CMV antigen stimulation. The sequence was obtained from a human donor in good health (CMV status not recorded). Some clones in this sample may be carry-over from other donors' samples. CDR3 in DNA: TGTGCCACCAGCAGAGAAGTGGGGGATAACTCCTACGAGCAGTACTTC. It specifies CATSREVGDNSYEQYF.